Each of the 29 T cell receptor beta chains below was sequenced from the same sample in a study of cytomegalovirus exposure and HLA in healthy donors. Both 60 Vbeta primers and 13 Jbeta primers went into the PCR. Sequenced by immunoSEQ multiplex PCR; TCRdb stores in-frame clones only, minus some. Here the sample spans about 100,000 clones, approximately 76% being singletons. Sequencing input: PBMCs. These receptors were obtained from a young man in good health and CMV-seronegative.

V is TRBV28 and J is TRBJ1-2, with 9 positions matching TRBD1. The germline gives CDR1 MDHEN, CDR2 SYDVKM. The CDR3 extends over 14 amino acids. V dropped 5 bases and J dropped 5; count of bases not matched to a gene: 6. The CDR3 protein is CASSPPGQGYGYTF. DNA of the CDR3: TGTGCCAGCAGTCCGCCGGGACAGGGTTATGGCTACACCTTC.

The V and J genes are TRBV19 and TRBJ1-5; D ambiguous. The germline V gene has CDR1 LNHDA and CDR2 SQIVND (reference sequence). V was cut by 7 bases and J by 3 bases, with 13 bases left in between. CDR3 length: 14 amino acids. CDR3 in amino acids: CASKRAQSNQPQHF. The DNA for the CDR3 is TGTGCCAGTAAGCGCGCCCAGTCCAATCAGCCCCAGCATTTT.

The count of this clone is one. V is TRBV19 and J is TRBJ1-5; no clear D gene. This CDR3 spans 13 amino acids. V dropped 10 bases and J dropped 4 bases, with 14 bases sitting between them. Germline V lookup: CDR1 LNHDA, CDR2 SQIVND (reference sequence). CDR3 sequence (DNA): TGTGCCACTTCGGGAACCCAAAATCAGCCCCAGCATTTT. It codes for CATSGTQNQPQHF.

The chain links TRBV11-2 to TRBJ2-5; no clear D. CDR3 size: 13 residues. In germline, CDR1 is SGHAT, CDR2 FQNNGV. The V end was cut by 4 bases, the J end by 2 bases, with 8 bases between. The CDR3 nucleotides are TGTGCCAGCAGCTCTAGGCCTCAAGAGACCCAGTACTTC. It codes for CASSSRPQETQYF. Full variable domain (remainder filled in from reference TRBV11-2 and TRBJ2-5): EAGVAQSPRYKIIEKRQSVAFWCNPISGHATLYWYQQILGQGPKLLIQFQNNGVVDDSQLPKDRFSAERLKGVDSTLKIQPAKLEDSAVYLCASSSRPQETQYFGPGTRLLVL.

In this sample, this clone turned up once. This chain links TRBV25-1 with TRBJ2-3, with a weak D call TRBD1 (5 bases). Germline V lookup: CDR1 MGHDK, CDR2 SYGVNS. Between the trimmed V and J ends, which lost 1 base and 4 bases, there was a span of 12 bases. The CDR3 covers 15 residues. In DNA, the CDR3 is TGTGCCAGCAGTGAATTGACAGACGGTGCAGATACGCAGTATTTT. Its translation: CASSELTDGADTQYF.

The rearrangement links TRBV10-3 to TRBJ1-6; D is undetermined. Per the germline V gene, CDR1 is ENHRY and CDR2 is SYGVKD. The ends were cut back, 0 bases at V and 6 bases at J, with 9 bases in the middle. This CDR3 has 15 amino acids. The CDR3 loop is CAISESVATNSPLHF. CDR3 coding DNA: TGTGCCATCAGTGAGTCGGTAGCAACTAATTCACCCCTCCACTTT.

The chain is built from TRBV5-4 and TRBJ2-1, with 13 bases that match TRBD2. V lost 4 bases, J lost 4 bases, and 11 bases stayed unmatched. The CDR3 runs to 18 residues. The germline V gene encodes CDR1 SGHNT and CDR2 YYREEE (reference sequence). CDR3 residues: CASSRLAGGPQPYNEQFF. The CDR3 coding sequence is TGTGCCAGCAGCCGACTAGCGGGGGGCCCCCAGCCTTACAATGAGCAGTTCTTC.

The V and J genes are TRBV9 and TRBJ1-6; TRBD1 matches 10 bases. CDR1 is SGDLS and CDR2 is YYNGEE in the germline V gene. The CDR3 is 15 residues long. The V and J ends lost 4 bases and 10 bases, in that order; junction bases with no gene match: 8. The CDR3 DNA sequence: TGTGCCAGCAGCACCTCTGGGACAGGGGAGTCACCCCTCCACTTT. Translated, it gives CASSTSGTGESPLHF.

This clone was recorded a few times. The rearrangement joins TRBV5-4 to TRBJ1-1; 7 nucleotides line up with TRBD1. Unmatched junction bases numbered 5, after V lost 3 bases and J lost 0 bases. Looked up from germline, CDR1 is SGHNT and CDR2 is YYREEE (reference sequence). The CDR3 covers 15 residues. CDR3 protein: CASSSADRMNTEAFF. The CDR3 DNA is TGTGCCAGCAGCTCCGCGGACAGGATGAACACTGAAGCTTTCTTT.

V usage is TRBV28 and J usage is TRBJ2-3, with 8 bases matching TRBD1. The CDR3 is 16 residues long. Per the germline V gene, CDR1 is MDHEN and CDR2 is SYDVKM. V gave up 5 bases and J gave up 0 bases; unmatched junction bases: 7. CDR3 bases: TGTGCCAGCAGTCGAGGGACAGGACTTAGCACAGATACGCAGTATTTT. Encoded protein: CASSRGTGLSTDTQYF.

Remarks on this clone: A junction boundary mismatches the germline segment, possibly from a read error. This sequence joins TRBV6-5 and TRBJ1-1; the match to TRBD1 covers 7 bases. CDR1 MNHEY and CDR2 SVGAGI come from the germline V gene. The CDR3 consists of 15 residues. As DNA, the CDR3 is TGTGCCAGCAGTTACTCGATGGACGGGACAGCGTCTAGGGTCTTT. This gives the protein CASSYSMDGTASRVF.

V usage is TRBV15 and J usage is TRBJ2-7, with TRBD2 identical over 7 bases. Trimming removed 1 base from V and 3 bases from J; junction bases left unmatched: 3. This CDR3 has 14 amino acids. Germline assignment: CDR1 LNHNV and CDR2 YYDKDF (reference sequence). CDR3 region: CATSRGPGGYEQYF. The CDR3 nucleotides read TGTGCCACCAGCAGAGGCCCGGGGGGCTACGAGCAGTACTTC.

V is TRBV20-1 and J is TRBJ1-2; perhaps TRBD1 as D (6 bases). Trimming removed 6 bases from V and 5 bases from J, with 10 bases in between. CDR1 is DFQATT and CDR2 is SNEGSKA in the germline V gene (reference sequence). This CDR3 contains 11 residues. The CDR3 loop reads CSAPTGYGYTF. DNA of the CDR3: TGCAGTGCCCCGACAGGTTATGGCTACACCTTC.

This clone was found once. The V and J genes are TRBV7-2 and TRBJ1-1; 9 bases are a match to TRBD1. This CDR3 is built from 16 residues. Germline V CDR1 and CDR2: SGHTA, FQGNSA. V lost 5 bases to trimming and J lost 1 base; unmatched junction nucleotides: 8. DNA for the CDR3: TGTGCCAGCAGCCCTTGGACAGGGGAGGGGAACACTGAAGCTTTCTTT. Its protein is CASSPWTGEGNTEAFF.

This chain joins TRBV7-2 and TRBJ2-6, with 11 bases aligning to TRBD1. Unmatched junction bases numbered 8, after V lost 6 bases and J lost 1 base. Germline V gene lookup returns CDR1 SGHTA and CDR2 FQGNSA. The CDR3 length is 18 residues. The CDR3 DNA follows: TGTGCCAGCAGACCCCGGGGACAGGGGGGGTCTGGGGCCAACGTCCTGACTTTC. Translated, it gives CASRPRGQGGSGANVLTF. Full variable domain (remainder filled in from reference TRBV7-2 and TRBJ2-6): GAGVSQSPSNKVTEKGKDVELRCDPISGHTALYWYRQSLGQGLEFLIYFQGNSAPDKSGLPSDRFSAERTGGSVSTLTIQRTQQEDSAVYLCASRPRGQGGSGANVLTFGAGSRLTVL.

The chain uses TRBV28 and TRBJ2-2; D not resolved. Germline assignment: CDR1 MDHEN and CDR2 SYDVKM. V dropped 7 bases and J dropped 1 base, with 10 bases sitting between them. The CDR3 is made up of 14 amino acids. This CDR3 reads CASIPARNTGELFF. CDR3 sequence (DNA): TGTGCCAGCATCCCGGCTAGGAACACCGGGGAGCTGTTTTTT. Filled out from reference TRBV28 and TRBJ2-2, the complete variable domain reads DVKVTQSSRYLVKRTGEKVFLECVQDMDHENMFWYRQDPGLGLRLIYFSYDVKMKEKGDIPEGYSVSREKKERFSLILESASTNQTSMYLCASIPARNTGELFFGEGSRLTVL.

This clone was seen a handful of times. The CDR3 loop is CATFRRDYGYTF. The CDR3 region has the DNA TGTGCCACCTTTAGGCGGGACTATGGCTACACCTTC. The J gene is TRBJ1-2, the V gene TRBV6-1, with unresolved D. The V gene's germline CDR1 is MNHNS and CDR2 SASEGT. V was trimmed by 10 bases and J by 3 bases, leaving 12 bases between them. There are 12 residues in the CDR3.

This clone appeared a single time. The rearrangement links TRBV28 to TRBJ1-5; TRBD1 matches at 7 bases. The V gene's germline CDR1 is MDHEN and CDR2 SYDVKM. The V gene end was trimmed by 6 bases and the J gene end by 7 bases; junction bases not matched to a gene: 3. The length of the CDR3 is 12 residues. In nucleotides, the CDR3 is TGTGCCAGCAGGCCAGGGGGACAGCCCCAGCATTTT. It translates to CASRPGGQPQHF. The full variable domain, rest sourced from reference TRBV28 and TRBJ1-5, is DVKVTQSSRYLVKRTGEKVFLECVQDMDHENMFWYRQDPGLGLRLIYFSYDVKMKEKGDIPEGYSVSREKKERFSLILESASTNQTSMYLCASRPGGQPQHFGDGTRLSIL.

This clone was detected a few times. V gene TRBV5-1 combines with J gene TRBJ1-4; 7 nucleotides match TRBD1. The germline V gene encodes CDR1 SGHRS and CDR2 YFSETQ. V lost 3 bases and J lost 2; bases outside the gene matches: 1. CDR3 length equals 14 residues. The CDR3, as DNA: TGCGCCAGCAGCTCGGGACAGACTAATGAAAAACTGTTTTTT. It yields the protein CASSSGQTNEKLFF.

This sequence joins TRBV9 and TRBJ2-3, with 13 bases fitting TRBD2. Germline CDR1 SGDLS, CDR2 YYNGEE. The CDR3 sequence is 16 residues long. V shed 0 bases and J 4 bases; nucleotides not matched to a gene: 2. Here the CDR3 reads CASSVGLAGGSDTQYF. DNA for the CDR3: TGTGCCAGCAGCGTAGGACTAGCGGGGGGATCAGATACGCAGTATTTT.

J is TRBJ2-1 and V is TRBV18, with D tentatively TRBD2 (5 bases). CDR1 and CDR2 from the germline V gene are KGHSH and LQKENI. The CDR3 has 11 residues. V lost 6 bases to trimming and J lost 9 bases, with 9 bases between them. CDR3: CASSIRGEQFF. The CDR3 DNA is TGTGCCAGCTCTATCCGGGGTGAGCAGTTCTTC.

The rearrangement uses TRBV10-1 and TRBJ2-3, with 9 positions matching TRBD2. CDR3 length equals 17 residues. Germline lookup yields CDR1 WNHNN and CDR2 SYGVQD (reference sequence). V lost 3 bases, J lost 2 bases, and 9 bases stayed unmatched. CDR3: CASSDVRGGPLTDTQYF. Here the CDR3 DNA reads TGCGCCAGCAGTGATGTGCGGGGGGGTCCCCTCACAGATACGCAGTATTTT.

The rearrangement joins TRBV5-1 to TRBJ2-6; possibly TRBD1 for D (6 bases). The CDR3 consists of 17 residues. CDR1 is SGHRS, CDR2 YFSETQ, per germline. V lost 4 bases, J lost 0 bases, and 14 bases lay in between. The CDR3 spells CASSPDRLSSGANVLTF. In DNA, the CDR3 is TGCGCCAGCAGCCCCGACAGGCTGAGCTCTGGGGCCAACGTCCTGACTTTC.

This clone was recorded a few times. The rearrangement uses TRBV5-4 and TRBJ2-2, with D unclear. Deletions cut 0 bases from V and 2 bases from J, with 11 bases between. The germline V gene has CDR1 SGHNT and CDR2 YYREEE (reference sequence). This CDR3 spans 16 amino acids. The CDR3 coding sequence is TGTGCCAGCAGCTTGGCGGCTAGAGCTAACACCGGGGAGCTGTTTTTT. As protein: CASSLAARANTGELFF. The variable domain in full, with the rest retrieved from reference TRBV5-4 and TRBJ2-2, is ETGVTQSPTHLIKTRGQQVTLRCSSQSGHNTVSWYQQALGQGPQFIFQYYREEENGRGNFPPRFSGLQFPNYSSELNVNALELDDSALYLCASSLAARANTGELFFGEGSRLTVL.

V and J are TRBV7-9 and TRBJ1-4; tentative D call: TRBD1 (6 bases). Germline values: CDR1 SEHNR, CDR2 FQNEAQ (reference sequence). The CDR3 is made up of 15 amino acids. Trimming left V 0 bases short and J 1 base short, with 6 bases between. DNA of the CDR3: TGTGCCAGCAGCTTAGCGACAGGAACTAATGAAAAACTGTTTTTT. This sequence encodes CASSLATGTNEKLFF.

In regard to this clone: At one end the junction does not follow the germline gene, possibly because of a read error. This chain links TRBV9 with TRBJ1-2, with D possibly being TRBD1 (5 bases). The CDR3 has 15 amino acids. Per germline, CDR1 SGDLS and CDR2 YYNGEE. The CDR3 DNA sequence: TGTGCCAGCAGCGTAATGGCCTCGGGGACTTATGGCTACCCCTTC. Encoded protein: CASSVMASGTYGYPF.

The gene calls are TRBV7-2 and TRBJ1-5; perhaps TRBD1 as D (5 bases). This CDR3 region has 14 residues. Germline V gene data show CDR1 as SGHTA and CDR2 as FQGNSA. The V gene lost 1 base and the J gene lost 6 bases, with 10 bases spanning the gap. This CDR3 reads CASSLVGGGQPQHF. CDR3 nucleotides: TGTGCCAGCAGCTTAGTGGGGGGGGGTCAGCCCCAGCATTTT.

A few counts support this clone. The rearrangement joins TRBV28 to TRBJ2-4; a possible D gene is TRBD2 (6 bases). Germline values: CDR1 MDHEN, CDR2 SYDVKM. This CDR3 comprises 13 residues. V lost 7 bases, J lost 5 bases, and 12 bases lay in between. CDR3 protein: CASKTPGENIQYF. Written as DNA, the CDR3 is TGTGCCAGCAAAACTCCGGGGGAAAACATTCAGTACTTC.

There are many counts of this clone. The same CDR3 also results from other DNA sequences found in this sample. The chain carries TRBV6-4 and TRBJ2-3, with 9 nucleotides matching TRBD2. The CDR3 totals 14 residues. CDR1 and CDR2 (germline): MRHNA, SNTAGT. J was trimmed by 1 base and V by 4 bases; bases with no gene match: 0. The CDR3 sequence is CASSASGGTDTQYF. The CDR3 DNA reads TGTGCCAGCAGTGCTAGCGGGGGCACAGATACGCAGTATTTT.